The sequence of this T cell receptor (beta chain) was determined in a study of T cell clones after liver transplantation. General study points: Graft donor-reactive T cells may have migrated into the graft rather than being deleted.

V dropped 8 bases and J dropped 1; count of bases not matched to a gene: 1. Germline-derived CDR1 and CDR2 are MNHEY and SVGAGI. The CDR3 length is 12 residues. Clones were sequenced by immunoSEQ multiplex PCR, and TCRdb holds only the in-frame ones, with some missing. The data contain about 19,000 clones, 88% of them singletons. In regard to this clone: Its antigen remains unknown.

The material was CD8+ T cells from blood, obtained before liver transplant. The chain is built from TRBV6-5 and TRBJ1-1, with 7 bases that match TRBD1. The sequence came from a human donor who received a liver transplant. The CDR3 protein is CASGTANTEAFF. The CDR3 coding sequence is TGTGCCAGCGGGACAGCGAACACTGAAGCTTTCTTT.